The next 28 T cell receptor beta chains were all read from a single sample in a study of T cell responses to AZD1222 COVID-19 vaccine. The assay was immunoSEQ multiplex PCR, and TCRdb's table has in-frame clones only and misses some. Here the sample spans about 180,000 clones, 85% to 95% being singletons. The sequencing used peripheral blood, collected 28 days after the second AZD1222 dose. These receptors were collected from an adult who received the AZD1222 COVID-19 vaccine.

CDR3 region: CASGRGLAGSDTQYF. The DNA for the CDR3 is TGTGCCAGCGGCCGGGGACTAGCGGGGTCGGATACGCAGTATTTT. The chain recombines TRBV6-2 or TRBV6-3 with TRBJ2-3, with 13 bases fitting TRBD2. The CDR3 sequence is 15 residues long. The J segment lost 6 bases and the V segment lost 8 bases, leaving 8 bases of the junction unmatched. The V gene's germline CDR1 is MNHEY and CDR2 SVGEGT.

The chain has TRBV14 and TRBJ2-5; D possibly corresponds to TRBD2 (5 bases). Germline V CDR1 and CDR2: SGHDN, FVKESK. CDR3 length: 17 amino acids. V was shortened by 4 bases and J by 2 bases, with 20 bases between the two germline ends. CDR3 sequence reads: CASSRLGGPAPQETQYF. For the CDR3, the DNA is TGTGCCAGCAGCCGCCTAGGAGGTCCAGCCCCACAAGAGACCCAGTACTTC.

This chain links TRBV7-7 with TRBJ1-4; D gene uncertain. The V gene's germline CDR1 is SSHAT and CDR2 FNYEAQ (reference sequence). The CDR3 covers 15 residues. V was shortened by 1 base and J by 3 bases, with 9 bases between the two germline ends. The CDR3 nucleotides read TGTGCCAGCAGCTTAGGCCGGGAACCTAATGAAAAACTGTTTTTT. Protein: CASSLGREPNEKLFF.

The chain couples TRBV6-2 or TRBV6-3 to TRBJ2-5; unclear D gene. CDR1 and CDR2 from the germline V gene are MNHEY and SVGEGT. The ends were cut back, 0 bases at V and 4 bases at J, with 9 bases in the middle. This CDR3 spans 14 amino acids. CDR3 in amino acids: CASSYSGKPETQYF. DNA of the CDR3: TGTGCCAGCAGTTACTCTGGCAAACCAGAGACCCAGTACTTC.

This clone is a singleton in its sample. The rearrangement joins TRBV24-1 to TRBJ2-3; D is perhaps TRBD1 (6 bases). The V end was cut by 1 base, the J end by 0 bases, with 13 bases between. Germline V gene lookup returns CDR1 KGHDR and CDR2 SFDVKD. The CDR3 is made up of 17 amino acids. The CDR3 DNA sequence: TGTGCCACCAGTGATTTAGATTTTGGACAGAGCACAGATACGCAGTATTTT. Its translation: CATSDLDFGQSTDTQYF.

The chain uses TRBV7-9 and TRBJ1-6, with 7 bases aligning to TRBD1. From germline, CDR1 is SEHNR and CDR2 FQNEAQ (reference sequence). The CDR3 loop spans 15 amino acids. Trimming at V came to 5 bases and at J to 5 bases, leaving 6 bases not matched to a gene. The CDR3 nucleotides read TGTGCCAGCAGCCCTCAAGGGACAGATAATTCACCCCTCCACTTT. It encodes CASSPQGTDNSPLHF. The whole variable domain, filled in from reference TRBV7-9 and TRBJ1-6, reads DTGVSQNPRHKITKRGQNVTFRCDPISEHNRLYWYRQTLGQGPEFLTYFQNEAQLEKSRLLSDRFSAERPKGSFSTLEIQRTEQGDSAMYLCASSPQGTDNSPLHFGNGTRLTVT.

The chain employs TRBV3-1 (or the pseudogene TRBV3-2) and TRBJ2-1, with D unclear. Trimming stripped 0 bases from V and 10 bases from J, with 7 bases between. Germline V CDR1 and CDR2: LGHDT, YNNKEL (reference sequence). This CDR3 has 12 amino acids. CDR3 amino acids: CASSQELPEQFF. CDR3 nucleotide sequence: TGTGCCAGCAGCCAAGAATTGCCAGAGCAGTTCTTC.

The J gene is TRBJ1-5, the V gene TRBV2; maybe TRBD1 (5 bases). The CDR3 contains 14 residues. V was cut by 6 bases and J by 3 bases, with 12 bases left in between. Germline-derived CDR1 and CDR2 are SNHLY and FYNNEI. CDR3 sequence: CASRAGTSNQPQHF. The CDR3 DNA follows: TGTGCCAGCAGGGCCGGGACTTCCAATCAGCCCCAGCATTTT.

The chain employs TRBV18 and TRBJ2-4, with D unclear. Germline CDR1 reads KGHSH; CDR2 reads LQKENI. Trimming took 0 bases from V and 1 from J, leaving 4 bases between them. This CDR3 region has 14 residues. CDR3 residues: CASSPPGAKNIQYF. In DNA, the CDR3 is TGTGCCAGCTCACCACCGGGGGCCAAAAACATTCAGTACTTC.

The chain joins TRBV10-3 to TRBJ2-5, with TRBD2 matching 10 bases. There are 13 residues in the CDR3. V trimming: 10 bases; J trimming: 5 bases; junction bases outside the gene matches: 7. Germline CDR1 and CDR2: ENHRY and SYGVKD. The CDR3, as DNA: TGTGCCACCCAGCGGGGGGGTTGGGAGACCCAGTACTTC. Its protein product is CATQRGGWETQYF.

The J gene is TRBJ1-1, the V gene TRBV7-9; D unresolved. With 1 base removed from V and 7 bases from J, the gap between germline ends came to 10 bases. CDR1 and CDR2 (germline): SEHNR, FQNEAQ (reference sequence). The CDR3 length is 13 residues. The CDR3 DNA follows: TGTGCCAGCAGCTTAGAGGTCCGGGGTGAAGCTTTCTTT. Translating it yields CASSLEVRGEAFF.

The rearrangement uses TRBV7-2 and TRBJ2-5, with a weak D call TRBD2 (6 bases). Germline V gene data show CDR1 as SGHTA and CDR2 as FQGNSA. This CDR3 spans 13 amino acids. With 3 bases removed from V and 2 bases from J, the gap between germline ends came to 7 bases. CDR3 coding DNA: TGTGCCAGCAGCTTGGGGGGTCAAGAGACCCAGTACTTC. It specifies CASSLGGQETQYF.

For the CDR3, the DNA is TGTGCCAGCTCACCATGGGGTCGGGAGGGCGACTACGAGCAGTACTTC. It yields the protein CASSPWGREGDYEQYF. V is TRBV18 and J is TRBJ2-7; 8 nucleotides match TRBD2. This CDR3 has 16 amino acids. The germline CDR1 and CDR2 sequences are KGHSH and LQKENI. J lost 3 bases, V lost 2 bases, and 9 bases had no gene match.

The chain joins TRBV7-9 to TRBJ1-1; weak D call: TRBD1 (6 bases). The V gene lost 5 bases and the J gene lost 7 bases, with 11 bases spanning the gap. Germline V gene lookup returns CDR1 SEHNR and CDR2 FQNEAQ (reference sequence). This CDR3 is built from 12 residues. CDR3 DNA: TGTGCCAGCAGCCCGGGGGGCCTTGAAGCTTTCTTT. The encoded protein is CASSPGGLEAFF.

This chain joins TRBV6-5 and TRBJ2-7, with 12 nucleotides matching TRBD2. Trimming cost V 3 bases and J 6 bases; bases outside gene matches: 9. The CDR3 runs 16 residues. Germline loops: CDR1 MNHEY, CDR2 SVGAGI. The CDR3 spells CASSYSSASGRVEQYF. CDR3 bases: TGTGCCAGCAGTTATAGTTCGGCTAGCGGGAGGGTCGAGCAGTACTTC.

The chain links TRBV6-2 or TRBV6-3 to TRBJ1-1; no reliable D call. The CDR3 is made up of 14 amino acids. Germline V lookup: CDR1 MNHEY, CDR2 SVGEGT. V lost 4 bases and J lost 1, with 10 bases in between. The CDR3 DNA follows: TGTGCCAGCAGTTTAGTTGAAGGGAACACTGAAGCTTTCTTT. Residues: CASSLVEGNTEAFF.

This clone showed up just once. CDR3 in DNA: TGTGCCAGCAGCCCGTCGGACATTCCCCATCATGAAGCTTTCTTT. It is translated as CASSPSDIPHHEAFF. This rearrangement joins TRBV7-8 to TRBJ1-1, with a possible D match to TRBD1 (5 bases). There are 15 residues in the CDR3. V lost 5 bases and J lost 7, with 20 bases in between. Germline CDR1 reads SGHVS; CDR2 reads FQNEAQ.

V and J are TRBV4-2 and TRBJ2-3, with D unclear. Germline V gene data show CDR1 as LGHNA and CDR2 as YNFKEQ. The CDR3 loop spans 16 amino acids. The V end lost 0 bases, the J end lost 2 bases, and 12 bases lay between the germline ends. The CDR3 bases are TGTGCCAGCAGCCAAGAACTGGTCGGTACCACAGATACGCAGTATTTT. It specifies CASSQELVGTTDTQYF.

The rearrangement links TRBV6-1 to TRBJ1-1; 10 bases fit TRBD1. The CDR3 has 13 amino acids. Germline V gives CDR1 MNHNS, CDR2 SASEGT. The V gene end was trimmed by 2 bases and the J gene end by 7 bases; junction bases not matched to a gene: 1. DNA of the CDR3: TGTGCCAGCAGTGAAAGGGACAGGGGTGAAGCTTTCTTT. It codes for CASSERDRGEAFF.

The chain has TRBV7-9 and TRBJ2-7, with D perhaps TRBD1 (5 bases). The CDR3 runs to 15 residues. Germline assignment: CDR1 SEHNR and CDR2 FQNEAQ (reference sequence). V lost 3 bases, J lost 0 bases, and 12 bases lay in between. The CDR3 region is CASSLQDSSSYEQYF. DNA for the CDR3: TGTGCCAGCAGCTTGCAAGACAGTAGCTCCTACGAGCAGTACTTC. Full variable domain (outside the CDR3, taken from reference TRBV7-9 and TRBJ2-7): DTGVSQNPRHKITKRGQNVTFRCDPISEHNRLYWYRQTLGQGPEFLTYFQNEAQLEKSRLLSDRFSAERPKGSFSTLEIQRTEQGDSAMYLCASSLQDSSSYEQYFGPGTRLTVT.

The rearrangement links TRBV28 to TRBJ2-7; possibly TRBD1 for D (6 bases). Trimming took off 6 bases at V and 0 bases at J, with 12 bases between the two ends. The CDR3 contains 14 residues. The germline gives CDR1 MDHEN, CDR2 SYDVKM. The CDR3 is CASRARTDSYEQYF. The CDR3 coding sequence is TGTGCCAGCAGGGCCAGGACAGACTCCTACGAGCAGTACTTC.

V is TRBV9 and J is TRBJ2-5, with 9 bases lining up with TRBD2. Germline values: CDR1 SGDLS, CDR2 YYNGEE. Trimming at V came to 4 bases and at J to 1 base, leaving 11 bases not matched to a gene. This CDR3 has 17 residues. DNA for the CDR3: TGTGCCAGCAGCCCAGGGGAGAGCGGGGGGATCCAAGAGACCCAGTACTTC. Translated, it gives CASSPGESGGIQETQYF. Filled out from reference TRBV9 and TRBJ2-5, the complete variable domain reads DSGVTQTPKHLITATGQRVTLRCSPRSGDLSVYWYQQSLDQGLQFLIQYYNGEERAKGNILERFSAQQFPDLHSELNLSSLELGDSALYFCASSPGESGGIQETQYFGPGTRLLVL.

This clone is a singleton in its sample. This chain uses TRBV2 with TRBJ2-5; 10 bases map to TRBD2. The CDR3 length is 15 residues. The V segment lost 5 bases and the J segment 4 bases; nucleotides outside the gene matches: 7. Germline CDR1 SNHLY, CDR2 FYNNEI. In DNA form, the CDR3 reads TGTGCCAGCAGTCCCGTAGCGGGGGGCGGAGAGACCCAGTACTTC. Protein product: CASSPVAGGGETQYF. Based on the CDR3 plus reference TRBV2 and TRBJ2-5, the full variable domain is EPEVTQTPSHQVTQMGQEVILRCVPISNHLYFYWYRQILGQKVEFLVSFYNNEISEKSEIFDDQFSVERPDGSNFTLKIRSTKLEDSAMYFCASSPVAGGGETQYFGPGTRLLVL.

CDR3 region: CASSTERGGQNQPQHF. The CDR3 nucleotides read TGTGCCAGCAGCACGGAACGCGGGGGACAGAATCAGCCCCAGCATTTT. This chain connects TRBV5-6 to TRBJ1-5; the match to TRBD1 covers 7 bases. V gave up 4 bases and J gave up 4 bases; unmatched junction bases: 11. The CDR3 has 16 residues. Germline V gene data show CDR1 as SGHDT and CDR2 as YYEEEE.

The chain combines TRBV11-2 with TRBJ2-7; D uncertain. The CDR3 contains 14 residues. V lost 1 base and J 2 bases, leaving 9 bases between the germline ends. Germline CDR1 is SGHAT and CDR2 is FQNNGV. Written as DNA, the CDR3 is TGTGCCAGCAGCTTAGGGAACAGAGCCTACGAGCAGTACTTC. Translated: CASSLGNRAYEQYF.

The V and J genes are TRBV7-8 and TRBJ2-4; unclear D gene. CDR3 length equals 20 residues. With 4 bases removed from V and 0 bases from J, the gap between germline ends came to 25 bases. The V gene's germline CDR1 is SGHVS and CDR2 FQNEAQ. The CDR3 bases are TGTGCCAGCAGCTCGAGAGCGCACGATCGGGCCCTTCCAGCCAAAAACATTCAGTACTTC. This gives the protein CASSSRAHDRALPAKNIQYF.

The V call is TRBV15, the J call TRBJ1-2; 9 nucleotides line up with TRBD1. With V trimmed by 3 bases and J by 4 bases, 12 bases remained unmatched. This CDR3 region has 17 residues. The germline gives CDR1 LNHNV, CDR2 YYDKDF (reference sequence). DNA of the CDR3: TGTGCCACCAGCAGTTTTGGACAGGGGCCAGTAGGCTATGGCTACACCTTC. Encoded protein: CATSSFGQGPVGYGYTF. Drawing the rest from reference TRBV15 and TRBJ1-2, the complete variable domain is DAMVIQNPRYQVTQFGKPVTLSCSQTLNHNVMYWYQQKSSQAPKLLFHYYDKDFNNEADTPDNFQSRRPNTSFCFLDIRSPGLGDTAMYLCATSSFGQGPVGYGYTFGSGTRLTVV.

J is TRBJ2-7 and V is TRBV6-2 or TRBV6-3; 7 bases map to TRBD2. CDR3 size: 16 residues. Germline loops: CDR1 MNHEY, CDR2 SVGEGT. V lost 5 bases to trimming and J lost 3 bases; unmatched junction nucleotides: 13. The CDR3 loop is CASSNLGRGINYEQYF. The CDR3 nucleotides are TGTGCCAGCAGTAACCTAGGGCGGGGGATCAACTACGAGCAGTACTTC.